This TCR beta chain derives from a study of technical replicates of blood from several donors. Germline V gene data show CDR1 as SGHAT and CDR2 as FQNNGV. Trimming cost V 3 bases and J 5 bases; bases outside gene matches: 3. The CDR3 sequence is 13 residues long. Clones were sequenced by immunoSEQ multiplex PCR, and TCRdb holds only the in-frame ones, with some missing. This sample carries around 53,000 clones, around 83% of them seen once, and the ten largest clones take 5.6%. The material sequenced was PBMCs. The rearrangement uses TRBV11-2 and TRBJ2-7; TRBD1 agrees at 8 bases. The receptor comes from a human donor in good health. Some clones in this sample may be carry-over from other donors' samples. The CDR3 nucleotides are TGTGCCAGCAGCTTCACGACAGGGGACGAGCAGTACTTC. Translation gives CASSFTTGDEQYF.